The clone carrying this T cell receptor beta chain has a handful of counts. These data come from a study of T-cell memory formation after mild COVID-19. 5'RACE, which relied on constant-segment primers, yielded TCR alpha and TCR beta cDNA libraries carrying sample barcodes and UMIs. TCRdb re-derived calls from the 5' RACE reads in MiXCR, one entry per CDR3 protein. The sample lists 350,000 or so distinct CDR3 sequences; around 21% were seen once. Per germline, CDR1 KGHSH and CDR2 LQKENI. This CDR3 region has 15 residues. The ends were cut back, 2 bases at V and 0 bases at J, with 8 bases in the middle.

The sequence came from an adult woman who had mild COVID-19 (a few samples of this study predate the infection). Cell type and time point are not known. The chain joins TRBV18 to TRBJ2-1; D gene unclear. Sample: PBMCs or a T cell subset sorted from them (not recorded which). CDR3 DNA: TGTGCCAGCTCACCAACCAAAAGCTCCTACAATGAGCAGTTCTTC. Translating gives CASSPTKSSYNEQFF.